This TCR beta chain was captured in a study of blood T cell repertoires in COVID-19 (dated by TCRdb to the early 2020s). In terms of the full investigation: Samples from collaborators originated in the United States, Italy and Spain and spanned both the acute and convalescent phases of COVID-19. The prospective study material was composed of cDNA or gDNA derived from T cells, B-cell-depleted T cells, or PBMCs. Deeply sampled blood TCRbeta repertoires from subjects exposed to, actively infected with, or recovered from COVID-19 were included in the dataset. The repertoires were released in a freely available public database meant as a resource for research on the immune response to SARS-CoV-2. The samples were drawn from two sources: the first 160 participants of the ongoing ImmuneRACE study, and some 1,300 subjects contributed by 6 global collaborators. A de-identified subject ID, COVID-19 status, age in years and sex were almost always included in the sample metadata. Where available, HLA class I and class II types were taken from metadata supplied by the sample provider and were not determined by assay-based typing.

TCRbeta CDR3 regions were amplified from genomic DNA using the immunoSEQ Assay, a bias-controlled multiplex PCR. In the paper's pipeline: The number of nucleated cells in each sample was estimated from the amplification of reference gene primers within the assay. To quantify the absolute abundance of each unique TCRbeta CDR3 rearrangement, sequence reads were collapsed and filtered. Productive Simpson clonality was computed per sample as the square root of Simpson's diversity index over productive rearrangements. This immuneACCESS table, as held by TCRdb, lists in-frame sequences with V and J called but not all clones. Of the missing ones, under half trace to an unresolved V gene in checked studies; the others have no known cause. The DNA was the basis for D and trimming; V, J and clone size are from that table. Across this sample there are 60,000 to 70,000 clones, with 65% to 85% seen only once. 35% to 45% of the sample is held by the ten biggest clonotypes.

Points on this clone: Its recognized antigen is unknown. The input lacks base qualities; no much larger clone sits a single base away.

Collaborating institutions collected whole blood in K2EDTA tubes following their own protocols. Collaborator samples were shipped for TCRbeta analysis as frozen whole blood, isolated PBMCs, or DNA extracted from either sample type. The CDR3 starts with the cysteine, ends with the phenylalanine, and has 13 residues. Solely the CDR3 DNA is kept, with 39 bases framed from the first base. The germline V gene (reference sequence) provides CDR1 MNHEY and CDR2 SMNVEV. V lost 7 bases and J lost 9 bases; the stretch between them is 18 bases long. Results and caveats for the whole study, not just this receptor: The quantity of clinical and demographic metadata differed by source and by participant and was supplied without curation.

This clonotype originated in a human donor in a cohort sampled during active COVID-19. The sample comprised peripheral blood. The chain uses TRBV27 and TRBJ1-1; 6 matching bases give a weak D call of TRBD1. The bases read TGTGCCAGCAAATCCCGGGCAGGGGATAAAGCTTTCTTT. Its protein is CASKSRAGDKAFF.